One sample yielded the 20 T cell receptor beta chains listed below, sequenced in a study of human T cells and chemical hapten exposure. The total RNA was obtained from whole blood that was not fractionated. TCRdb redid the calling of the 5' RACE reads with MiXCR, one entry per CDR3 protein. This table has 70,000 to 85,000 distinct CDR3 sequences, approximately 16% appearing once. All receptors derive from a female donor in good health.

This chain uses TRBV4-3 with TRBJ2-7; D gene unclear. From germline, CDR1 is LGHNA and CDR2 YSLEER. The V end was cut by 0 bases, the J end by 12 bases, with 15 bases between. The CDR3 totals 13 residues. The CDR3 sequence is CASSQDTGWARYF. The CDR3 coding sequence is TGCGCCAGCAGCCAAGATACGGGCTGGGCTAGGTACTTC.

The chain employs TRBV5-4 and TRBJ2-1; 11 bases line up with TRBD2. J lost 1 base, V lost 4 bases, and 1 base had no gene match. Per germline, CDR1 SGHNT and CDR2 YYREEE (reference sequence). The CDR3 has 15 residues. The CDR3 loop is CASSTSGSSYNEQFF. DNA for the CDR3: TGTGCCAGCAGCACTAGCGGGAGTTCCTACAATGAGCAGTTCTTC.

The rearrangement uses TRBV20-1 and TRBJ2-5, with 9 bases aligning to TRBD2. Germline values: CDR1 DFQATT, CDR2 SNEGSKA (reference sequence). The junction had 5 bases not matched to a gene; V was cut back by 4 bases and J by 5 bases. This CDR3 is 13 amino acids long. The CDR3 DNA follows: TGCAGTGCTACGAGACTAGCGGCGGAGACCCAGTACTTC. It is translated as CSATRLAAETQYF.

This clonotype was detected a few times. CDR3 nucleotides: TGCAGCGCCCGTGGCAGATCCACAGATACGCAGTATTTT. It specifies CSARGRSTDTQYF. The chain recombines TRBV29-1 with TRBJ2-3; unclear D gene. The CDR3 is 13 residues long. The germline V gene has CDR1 SQVTM and CDR2 ANQGSEA. Trimming pared 7 bases from V and 2 bases from J, leaving 13 bases between.

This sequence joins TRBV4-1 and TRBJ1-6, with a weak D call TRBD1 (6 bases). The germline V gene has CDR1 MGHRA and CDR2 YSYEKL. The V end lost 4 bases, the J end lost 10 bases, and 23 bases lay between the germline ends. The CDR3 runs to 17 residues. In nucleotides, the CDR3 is TGCGCCAGCAGCCGCTCGCCCTCGACGGGGGCAGGGTCACCCCTCCACTTT. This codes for CASSRSPSTGAGSPLHF.

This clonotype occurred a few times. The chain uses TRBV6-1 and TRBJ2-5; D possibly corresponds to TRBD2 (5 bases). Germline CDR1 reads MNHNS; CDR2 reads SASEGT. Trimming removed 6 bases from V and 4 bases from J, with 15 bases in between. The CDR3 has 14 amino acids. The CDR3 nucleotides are TGTGCCAGCAGAATCACCCGGGGTTCAGAGACCCAGTACTTC. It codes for CASRITRGSETQYF.

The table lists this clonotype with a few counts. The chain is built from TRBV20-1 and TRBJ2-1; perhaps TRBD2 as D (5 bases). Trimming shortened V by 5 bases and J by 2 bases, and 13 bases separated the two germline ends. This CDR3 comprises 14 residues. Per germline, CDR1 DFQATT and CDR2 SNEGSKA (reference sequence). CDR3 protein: CSAATERTYNEQFF. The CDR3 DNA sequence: TGCAGTGCTGCGACGGAGCGGACCTACAATGAGCAGTTCTTC.

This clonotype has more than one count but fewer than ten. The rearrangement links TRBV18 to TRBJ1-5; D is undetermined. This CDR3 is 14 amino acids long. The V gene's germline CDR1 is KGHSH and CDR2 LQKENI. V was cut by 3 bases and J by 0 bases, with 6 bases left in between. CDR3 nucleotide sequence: TGTGCCAGCTCACCGGGGAATAGCAATCAGCCCCAGCATTTT. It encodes CASSPGNSNQPQHF.

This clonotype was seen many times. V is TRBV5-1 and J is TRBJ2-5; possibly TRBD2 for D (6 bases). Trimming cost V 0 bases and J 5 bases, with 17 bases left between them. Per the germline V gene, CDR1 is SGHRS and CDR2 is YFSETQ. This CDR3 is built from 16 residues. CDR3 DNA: TGCGCCAGCAGCTTGGTAGGGACTGGTGCACGCGAGACCCAGTACTTC. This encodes CASSLVGTGARETQYF.

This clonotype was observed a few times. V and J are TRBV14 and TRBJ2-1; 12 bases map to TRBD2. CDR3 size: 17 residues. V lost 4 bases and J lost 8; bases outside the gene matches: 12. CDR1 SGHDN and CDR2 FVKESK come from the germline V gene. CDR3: CASSRMTSGGLRDEQFF. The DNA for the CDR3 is TGTGCCAGCAGCCGAATGACTAGCGGGGGACTGAGGGATGAGCAGTTCTTC.

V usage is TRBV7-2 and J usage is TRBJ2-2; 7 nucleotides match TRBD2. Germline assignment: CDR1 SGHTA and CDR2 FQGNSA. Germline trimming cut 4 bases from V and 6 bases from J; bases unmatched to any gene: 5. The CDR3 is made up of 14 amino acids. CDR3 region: CASSSSGAAGELFF. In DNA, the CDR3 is TGTGCCAGCAGCTCCAGCGGGGCTGCCGGGGAGCTGTTTTTT.

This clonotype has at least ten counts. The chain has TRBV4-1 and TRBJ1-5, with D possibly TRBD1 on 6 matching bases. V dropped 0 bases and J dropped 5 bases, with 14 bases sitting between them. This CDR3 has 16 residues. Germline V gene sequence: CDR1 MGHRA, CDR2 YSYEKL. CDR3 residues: CASSQEEQGGDQPQHF. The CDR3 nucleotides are TGCGCCAGCAGCCAAGAGGAACAGGGTGGGGATCAGCCCCAGCATTTT.

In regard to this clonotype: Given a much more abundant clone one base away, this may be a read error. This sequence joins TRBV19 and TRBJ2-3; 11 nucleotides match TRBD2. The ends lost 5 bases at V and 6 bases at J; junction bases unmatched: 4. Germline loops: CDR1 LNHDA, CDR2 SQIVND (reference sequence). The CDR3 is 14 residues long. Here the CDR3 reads CASSLAGGSDTQYF. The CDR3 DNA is TGTGCCAGTAGTCTAGCGGGAGGATCGGATACGCAGTATTTT.

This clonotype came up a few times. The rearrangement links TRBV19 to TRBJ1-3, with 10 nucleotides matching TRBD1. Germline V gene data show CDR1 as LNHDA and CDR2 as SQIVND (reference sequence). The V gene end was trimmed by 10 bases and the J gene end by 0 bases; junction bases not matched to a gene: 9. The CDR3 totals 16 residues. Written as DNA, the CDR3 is TGTGCCACCGGACCGGGACAGGGGTACTCTGGAAACACCATATATTTT. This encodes CATGPGQGYSGNTIYF. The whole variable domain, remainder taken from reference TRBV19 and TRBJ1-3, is DGGITQSPKYLFRKEGQNVTLSCEQNLNHDAMYWYRQDPGQGLRLIYYSQIVNDFQKGDIAEGYSVSREKKESFPLTVTSAQKNPTAFYLCATGPGQGYSGNTIYFGEGSWLTVV.

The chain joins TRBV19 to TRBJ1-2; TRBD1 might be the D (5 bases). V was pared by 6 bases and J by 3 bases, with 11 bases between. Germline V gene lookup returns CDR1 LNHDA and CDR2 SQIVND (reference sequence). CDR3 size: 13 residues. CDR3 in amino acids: CASSNGGDYGYTF. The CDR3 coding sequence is TGTGCCAGTAGCAACGGGGGGGACTATGGCTACACCTTC.

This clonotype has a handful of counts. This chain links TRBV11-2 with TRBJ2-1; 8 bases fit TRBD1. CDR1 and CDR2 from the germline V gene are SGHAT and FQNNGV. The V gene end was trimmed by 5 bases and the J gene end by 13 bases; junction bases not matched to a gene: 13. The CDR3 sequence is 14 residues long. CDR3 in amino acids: CASSPHRGAAYQFF. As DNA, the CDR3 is TGTGCCAGCAGCCCACACAGGGGGGCAGCTTATCAGTTCTTC. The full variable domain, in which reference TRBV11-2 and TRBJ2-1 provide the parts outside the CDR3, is EAGVAQSPRYKIIEKRQSVAFWCNPISGHATLYWYQQILGQGPKLLIQFQNNGVVDDSQLPKDRFSAERLKGVDSTLKIQPAKLEDSAVYLCASSPHRGAAYQFFGPGTRLTVL.

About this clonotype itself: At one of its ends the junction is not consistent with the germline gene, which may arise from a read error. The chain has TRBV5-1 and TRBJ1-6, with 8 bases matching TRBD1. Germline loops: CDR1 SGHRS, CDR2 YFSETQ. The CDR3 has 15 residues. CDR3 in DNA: TGCGACAGCAGCGGGGGACAGGCGAATAATTCACCCCTCCACTTT. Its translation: CDSSGGQANNSPLHF.

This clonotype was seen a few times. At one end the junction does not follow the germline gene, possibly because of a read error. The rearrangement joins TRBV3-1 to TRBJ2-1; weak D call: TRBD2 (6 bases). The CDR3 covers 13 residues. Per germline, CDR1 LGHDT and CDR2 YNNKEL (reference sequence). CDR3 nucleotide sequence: TGTGCCAGCAGCCACAACCGGGACTCGATTTTGGTCTTC. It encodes CASSHNRDSILVF.

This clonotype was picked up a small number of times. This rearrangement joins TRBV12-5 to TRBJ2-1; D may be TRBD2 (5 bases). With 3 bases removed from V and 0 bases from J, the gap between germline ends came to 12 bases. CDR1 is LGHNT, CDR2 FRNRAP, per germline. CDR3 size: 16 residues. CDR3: CASGFDPTSSYNEQFF. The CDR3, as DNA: TGTGCTAGTGGTTTCGACCCCACTAGCTCCTACAATGAGCAGTTCTTC.

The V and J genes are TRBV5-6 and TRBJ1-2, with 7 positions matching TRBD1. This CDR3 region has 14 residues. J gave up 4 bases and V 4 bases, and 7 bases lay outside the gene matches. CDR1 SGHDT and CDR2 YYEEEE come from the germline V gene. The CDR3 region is CASSPPDRSYGYTF. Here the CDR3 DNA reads TGTGCCAGCAGCCCGCCGGACAGGAGCTATGGCTACACCTTC.